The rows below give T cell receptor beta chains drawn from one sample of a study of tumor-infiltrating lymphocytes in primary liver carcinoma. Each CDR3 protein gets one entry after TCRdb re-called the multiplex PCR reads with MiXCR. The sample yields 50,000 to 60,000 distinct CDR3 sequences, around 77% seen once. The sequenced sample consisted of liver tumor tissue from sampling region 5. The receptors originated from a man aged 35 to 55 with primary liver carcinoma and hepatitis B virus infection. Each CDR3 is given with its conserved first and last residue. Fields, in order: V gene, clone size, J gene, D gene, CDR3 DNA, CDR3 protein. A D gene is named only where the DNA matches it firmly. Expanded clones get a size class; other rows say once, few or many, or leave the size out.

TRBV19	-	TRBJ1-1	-	TGTGCCAGTAGTCTGGCCGGCGGGGATGGCAACACTGAAGCTTTCTTT	CASSLAGGDGNTEAFF
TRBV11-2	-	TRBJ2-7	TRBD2	TGTGCCAGCAACTTGAGGGATGGGAGGACTAGCGGGCTCAACTCCTACGAGCAGTGCTTC	CASNLRDGRTSGLNSYEQCF
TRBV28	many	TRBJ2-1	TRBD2	TGTGCCAGCAGTTTTGCGGGACTAGCGGGATTGAGCTCCTACAATGAGCAGTTCTTC	CASSFAGLAGLSSYNEQFF
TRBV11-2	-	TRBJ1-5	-	TGTGCAAACAGCCTAAAAGGGGGACTGACGAATCAGCTCCAGCATTTT	CANSLKGGLTNQLQHF
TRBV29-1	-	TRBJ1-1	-	TGCAGCGTCGGCGGTGGCAGGGAGAAGACTGAAGCTTTCTTT	CSVGGGREKTEAFF
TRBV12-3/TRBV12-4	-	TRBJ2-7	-	TGTGACAGCAGCTTGAGGTACGAGCAGTACTTC	CDSSLRYEQYF
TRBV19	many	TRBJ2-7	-	TGTGCCAGTAGTCTGACGGTGAACTACGAGCAGTACTTC	CASSLTVNYEQYF
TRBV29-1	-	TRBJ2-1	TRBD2	TGCGTGGTTGGACTAGCGGGAGGGTTCTACAATGAGCAGTTCTTC	CVVGLAGGFYNEQFF
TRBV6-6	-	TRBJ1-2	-	TGTGCCAGCAGGGACTGTAACTATGGCCACACCTTC	CASRDCNYGHTF
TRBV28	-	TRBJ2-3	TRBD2	TGTGCCAGCCTGGGAGGAGCGGGAGGGAGCATAGATACCCAGTATTTT	CASLGGAGGSIDTQYF
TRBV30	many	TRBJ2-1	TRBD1	TGTGCCTGGAGCGCAGGGACAGGCGGACTGGATGAGCAGTTCTTC	CAWSAGTGGLDEQFF
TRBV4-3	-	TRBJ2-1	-	TGCACCAGCAGCCGAGATCGGAGCGGGTTCTACAATGAGCAGTCCTTC	CTSSRDRSGFYNEQSF
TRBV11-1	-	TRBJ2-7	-	TGTGCCAGCAGCCGGCGCGTCAGGGCGTCCCTGGAGGAGCAGTACTTC	CASSRRVRASLEEQYF
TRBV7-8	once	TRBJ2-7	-	TGTGCCAGCAGCGCTTTCGGTTCTTACAAGCAGTACTTC	CASSAFGSYKQYF
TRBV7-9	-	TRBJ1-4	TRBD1	TGTGCCAGCACGCGGACAGGGAAGGAAAAACTGTTTTTC	CASTRTGKEKLFF
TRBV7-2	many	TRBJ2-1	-	TGTGCCAGCAGCTTAGCAAGGAACGGGCGCAATGAGCAGTTCTTC	CASSLARNGRNEQFF
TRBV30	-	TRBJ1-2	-	TGTACCTGGAGTCTCCGGACGGGCTATGGCTATACCTTC	CTWSLRTGYGYTF
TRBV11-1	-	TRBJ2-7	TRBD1	TGTGCCAGCAGCATGGGGACAGGATACTATGAGCAGTACTTC	CASSMGTGYYEQYF